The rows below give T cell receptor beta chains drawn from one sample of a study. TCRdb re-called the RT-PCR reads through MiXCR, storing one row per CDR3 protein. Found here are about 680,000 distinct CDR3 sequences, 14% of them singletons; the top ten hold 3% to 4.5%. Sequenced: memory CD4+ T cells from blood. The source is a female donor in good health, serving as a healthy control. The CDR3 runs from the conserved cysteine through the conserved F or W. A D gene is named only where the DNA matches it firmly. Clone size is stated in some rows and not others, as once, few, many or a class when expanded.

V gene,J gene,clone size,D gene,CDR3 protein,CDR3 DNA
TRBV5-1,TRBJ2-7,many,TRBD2,CASSLAGGRYEQYF,TGCGCCAGCAGCTTGGCGGGAGGGAGGTACGAGCAGTACTTC
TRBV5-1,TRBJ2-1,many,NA,CASSVESASSYNEQFF,TGCGCCAGCAGCGTGGAGTCAGCTAGTTCCTACAATGAGCAGTTCTTC
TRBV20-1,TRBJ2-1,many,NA,CSASGPYNEQFF,TGCAGTGCTAGCGGGCCCTACAATGAGCAGTTCTTC
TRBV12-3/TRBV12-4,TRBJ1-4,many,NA,CASSLGGRVEKLFF,TGTGCCAGCAGTCTCGGGGGGCGCGTTGAAAAACTGTTTTTT
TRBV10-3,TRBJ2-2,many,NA,CAIGGGSNTGELFF,TGTGCCATAGGCGGCGGTTCGAACACCGGGGAGCTGTTTTTT
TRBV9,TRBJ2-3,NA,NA,CASSLRATGDTQYF,TGTGCCAGCAGCCTCAGGGCCACCGGGGATACGCAGTATTTT
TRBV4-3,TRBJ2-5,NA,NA,CASSQVSRASYQETQYF,TGCGCCAGCAGCCAAGTATCAAGGGCTTCGTACCAAGAGACCCAGTACTTC
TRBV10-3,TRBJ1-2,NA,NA,CAISPEGVYGYTF,TGTGCCATCAGCCCAGAAGGGGTCTATGGCTACACCTTC
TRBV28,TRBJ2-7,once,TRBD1,CASSLEEGAREQYF,TGTGCCAGCAGCCTCGAAGAGGGGGCGCGTGAGCAGTACTTC
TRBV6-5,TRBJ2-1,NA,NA,CASSYSGANSYNEQFF,TGTGCCAGCAGTTACTCTGGAGCCAACTCCTACAATGAGCAGTTCTTC
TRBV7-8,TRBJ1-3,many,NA,CASSLVAGSGNTIYF,TGTGCCAGCAGCTTAGTCGCCGGCTCTGGAAACACCATATATTTT
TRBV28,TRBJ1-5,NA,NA,CASPTGLQPQHF,TGTGCCAGTCCAACGGGGCTTCAGCCCCAGCATTTT
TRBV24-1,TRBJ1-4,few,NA,CATSAADRPEKLFF,TGTGCCACCAGCGCGGCGGACCGCCCTGAAAAACTGTTTTTT
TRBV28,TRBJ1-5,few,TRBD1,CASSERGQFSGFQHF,TGTGCCAGCAGTGAACGGGGACAGTTTTCAGGGTTCCAGCATTTT
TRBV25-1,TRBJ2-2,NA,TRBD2,CARGLAGEIDTGELFF,TGTGCCAGGGGACTAGCGGGAGAAATAGACACCGGGGAGCTGTTTTTT
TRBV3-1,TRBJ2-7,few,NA,CASSQASGNEQYF,TGTGCCAGCAGCCAAGCTTCCGGGAACGAGCAGTACTTC
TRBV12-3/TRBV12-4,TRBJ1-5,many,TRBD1,CASRVGTGMNNQPQHF,TGTGCCAGCAGGGTCGGGACAGGAATGAACAATCAGCCCCAGCATTTT